This entry is about one TCR beta chain. Its antigen is not known. Germline V gene sequence: CDR1 SEHNR, CDR2 FQNEAQ (reference sequence). The CDR3 spans 10 residues. The V and J ends lost 8 bases and 5 bases respectively, with 6 bases between them. The assay was immunoSEQ multiplex PCR, and TCRdb's table has in-frame clones only and misses some. This table holds hundreds of thousands of clones, around 96% found once. CD45RO-negative, CCR7-selected cells formed the naive CD8 fraction, which excluded terminally differentiated effector memory CD45RA+ cells. This specimen comes from a study of shared clonotypes between healthy human individuals. Study observations and caveats: Few donors restricted represented genetic and exposure-history diversity.

This receptor was taken from a woman younger than 45 in good health. The J gene is TRBJ1-1, the V gene TRBV7-9; D gene unclear. The sample consisted of naive CD8+ T cells sorted from blood. The DNA for the CDR3 is TGTGCCAGCGTAGGAACTGAAGCTTTCTTT. The encoded protein is CASVGTEAFF.